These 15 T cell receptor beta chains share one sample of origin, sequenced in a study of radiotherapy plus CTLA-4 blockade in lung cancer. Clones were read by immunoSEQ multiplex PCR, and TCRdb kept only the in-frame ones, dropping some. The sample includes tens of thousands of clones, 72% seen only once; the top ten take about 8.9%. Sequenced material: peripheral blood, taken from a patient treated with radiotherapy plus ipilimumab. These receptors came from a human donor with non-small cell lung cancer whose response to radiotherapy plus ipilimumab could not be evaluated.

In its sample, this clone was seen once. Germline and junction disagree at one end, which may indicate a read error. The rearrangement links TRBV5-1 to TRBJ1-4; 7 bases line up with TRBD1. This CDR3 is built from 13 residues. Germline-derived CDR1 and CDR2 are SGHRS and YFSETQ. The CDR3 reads CAGSTGEPEKLFF. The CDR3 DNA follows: TGCGCCGGCAGCACAGGGGAACCCGAAAAACTGTTTTTT.

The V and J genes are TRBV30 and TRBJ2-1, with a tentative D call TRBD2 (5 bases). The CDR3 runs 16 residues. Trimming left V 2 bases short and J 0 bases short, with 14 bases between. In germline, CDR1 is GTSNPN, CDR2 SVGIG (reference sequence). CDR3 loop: CAWSFTDYLSYNEQFF. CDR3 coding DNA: TGTGCCTGGAGTTTCACTGACTATCTCTCCTACAATGAGCAGTTCTTC.

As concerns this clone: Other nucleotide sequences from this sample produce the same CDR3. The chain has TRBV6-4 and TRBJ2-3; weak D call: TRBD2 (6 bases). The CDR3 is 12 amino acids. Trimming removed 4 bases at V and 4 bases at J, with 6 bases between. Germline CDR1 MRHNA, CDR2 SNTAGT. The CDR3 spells CASSGGADTQYF. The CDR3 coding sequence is TGTGCCAGCAGTGGGGGGGCAGATACGCAGTATTTT.

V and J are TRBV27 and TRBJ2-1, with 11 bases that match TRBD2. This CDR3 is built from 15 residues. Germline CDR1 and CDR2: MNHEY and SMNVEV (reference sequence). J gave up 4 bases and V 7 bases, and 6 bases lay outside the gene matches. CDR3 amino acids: CASTPLAGGYNEQFF. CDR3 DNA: TGTGCCAGCACCCCTCTAGCGGGAGGATACAATGAGCAGTTCTTC.

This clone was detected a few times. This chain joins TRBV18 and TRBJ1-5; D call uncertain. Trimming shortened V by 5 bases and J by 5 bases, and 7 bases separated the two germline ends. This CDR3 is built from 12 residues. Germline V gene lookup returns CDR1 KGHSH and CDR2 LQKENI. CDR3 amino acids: CASSKRDQPQHF. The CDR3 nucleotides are TGTGCCAGCTCAAAACGGGATCAGCCCCAGCATTTT.

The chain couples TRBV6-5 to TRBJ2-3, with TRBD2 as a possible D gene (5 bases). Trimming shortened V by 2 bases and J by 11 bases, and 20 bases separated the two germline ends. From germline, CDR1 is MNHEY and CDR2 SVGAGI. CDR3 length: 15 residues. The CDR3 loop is CASSYGGLPSSVQYF. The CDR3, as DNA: TGTGCCAGCAGTTACGGCGGGCTACCCTCTTCGGTGCAGTATTTT.

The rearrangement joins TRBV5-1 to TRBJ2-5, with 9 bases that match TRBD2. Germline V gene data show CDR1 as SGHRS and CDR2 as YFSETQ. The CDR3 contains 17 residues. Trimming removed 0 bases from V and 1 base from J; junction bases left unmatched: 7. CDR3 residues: CASSLASILAGQETQYF. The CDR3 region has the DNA TGCGCCAGCAGCTTGGCCTCAATACTAGCGGGCCAAGAGACCCAGTACTTC.

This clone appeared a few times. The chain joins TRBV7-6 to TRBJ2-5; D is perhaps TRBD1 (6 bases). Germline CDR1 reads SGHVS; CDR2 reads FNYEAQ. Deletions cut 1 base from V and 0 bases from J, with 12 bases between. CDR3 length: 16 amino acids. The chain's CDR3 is CASSLVGTQYQETQYF. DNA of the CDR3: TGTGCCAGCAGCTTAGTAGGGACACAGTACCAAGAGACCCAGTACTTC.

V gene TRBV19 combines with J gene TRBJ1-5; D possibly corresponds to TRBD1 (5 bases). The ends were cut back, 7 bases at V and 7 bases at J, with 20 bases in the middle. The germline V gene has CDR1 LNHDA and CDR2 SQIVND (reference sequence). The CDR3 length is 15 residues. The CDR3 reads CASTFEAGPGQPQHF. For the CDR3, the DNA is TGTGCCAGTACATTCGAGGCAGGGCCGGGCCAGCCCCAGCATTTT.

CDR3: CASSEPTTPGELFF. Here the CDR3 DNA reads TGTGCCAGCAGTGAACCGACAACCCCCGGGGAGCTGTTTTTT. This chain connects TRBV6-1 to TRBJ2-2; D remains ambiguous. V was cut by 2 bases and J by 6 bases, with 10 bases left in between. The CDR3 extends over 14 amino acids. Germline V CDR1 and CDR2: MNHNS, SASEGT.

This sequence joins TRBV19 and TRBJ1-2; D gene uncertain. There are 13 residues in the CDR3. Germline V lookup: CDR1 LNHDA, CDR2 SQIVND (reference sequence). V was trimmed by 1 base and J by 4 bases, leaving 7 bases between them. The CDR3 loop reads CASSIVAGYGYTF. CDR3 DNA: TGTGCCAGTAGTATAGTGGCGGGCTATGGCTACACCTTC.

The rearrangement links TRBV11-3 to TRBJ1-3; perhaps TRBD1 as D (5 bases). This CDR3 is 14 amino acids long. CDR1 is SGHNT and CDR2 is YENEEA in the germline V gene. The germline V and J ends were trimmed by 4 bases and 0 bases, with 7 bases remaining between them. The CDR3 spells CASSYDSSGNTIYF. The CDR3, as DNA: TGTGCCAGCAGCTACGACAGCTCTGGAAACACCATATATTTT. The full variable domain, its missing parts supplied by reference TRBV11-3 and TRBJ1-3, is EAGVVQSPRYKIIEKKQPVAFWCNPISGHNTLYWYLQNLGQGPELLIRYENEEAVDDSQLPKDRFSAERLKGVDSTLKIQPAELGDSAVYLCASSYDSSGNTIYFGEGSWLTVV.

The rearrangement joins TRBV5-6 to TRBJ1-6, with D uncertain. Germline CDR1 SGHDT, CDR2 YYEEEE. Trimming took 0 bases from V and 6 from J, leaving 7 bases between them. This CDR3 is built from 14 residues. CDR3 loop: CASSLDSGNSPLHF. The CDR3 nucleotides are TGTGCCAGCAGCTTGGACAGTGGTAATTCACCCCTCCACTTT.

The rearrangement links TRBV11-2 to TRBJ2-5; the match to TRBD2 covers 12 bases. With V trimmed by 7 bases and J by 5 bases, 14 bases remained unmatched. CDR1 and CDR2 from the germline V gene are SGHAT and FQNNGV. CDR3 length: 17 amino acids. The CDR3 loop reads CASTPGRLAGVGETQYF. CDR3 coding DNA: TGTGCCAGCACCCCAGGGAGACTAGCGGGGGTTGGGGAGACCCAGTACTTC.

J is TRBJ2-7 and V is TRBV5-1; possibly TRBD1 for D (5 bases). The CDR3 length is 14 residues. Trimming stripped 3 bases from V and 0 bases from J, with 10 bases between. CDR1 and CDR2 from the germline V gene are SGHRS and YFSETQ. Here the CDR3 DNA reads TGCGCCAGCAGCTGGCAGGGCAACTCCTACGAGCAGTACTTC. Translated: CASSWQGNSYEQYF.